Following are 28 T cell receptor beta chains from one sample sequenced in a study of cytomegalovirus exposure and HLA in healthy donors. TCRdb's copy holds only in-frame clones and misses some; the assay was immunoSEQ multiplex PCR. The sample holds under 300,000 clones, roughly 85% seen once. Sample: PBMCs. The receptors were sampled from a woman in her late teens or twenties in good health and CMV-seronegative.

The CDR3 bases are TGTGCCAGCAGCGAGGGGGACTCTGGGGCCAACGTCCTGACTTTC. It encodes CASSEGDSGANVLTF. The chain is built from TRBV7-2 and TRBJ2-6; D is perhaps TRBD1 (6 bases). V lost 5 bases, J lost 0 bases, and 8 bases lay in between. This CDR3 comprises 15 residues. Germline V gene sequence: CDR1 SGHTA, CDR2 FQGNSA.

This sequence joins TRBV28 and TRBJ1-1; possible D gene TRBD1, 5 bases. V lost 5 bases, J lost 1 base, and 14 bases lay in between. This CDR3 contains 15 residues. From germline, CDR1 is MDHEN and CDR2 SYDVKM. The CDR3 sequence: CASSDLDSENTEAFF. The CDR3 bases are TGTGCCAGCAGTGACCTCGACAGCGAGAACACTGAAGCTTTCTTT. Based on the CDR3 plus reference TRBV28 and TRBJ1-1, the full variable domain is DVKVTQSSRYLVKRTGEKVFLECVQDMDHENMFWYRQDPGLGLRLIYFSYDVKMKEKGDIPEGYSVSREKKERFSLILESASTNQTSMYLCASSDLDSENTEAFFGQGTRLTVV.

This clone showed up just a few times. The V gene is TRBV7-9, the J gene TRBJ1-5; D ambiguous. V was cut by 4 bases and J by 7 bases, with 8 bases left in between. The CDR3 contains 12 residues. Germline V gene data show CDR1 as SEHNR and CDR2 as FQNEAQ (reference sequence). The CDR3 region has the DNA TGTGCCAGCAGCTCGGGTATACAGCCCCAGCATTTT. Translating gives CASSSGIQPQHF.

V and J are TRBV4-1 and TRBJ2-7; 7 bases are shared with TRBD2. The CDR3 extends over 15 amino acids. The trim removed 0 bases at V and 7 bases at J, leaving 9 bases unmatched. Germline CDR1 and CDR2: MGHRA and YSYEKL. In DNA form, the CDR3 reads TGCGCCAGCAGCCAAGATGGGCGGGAGAAGACGGAGCAGTACTTC. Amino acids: CASSQDGREKTEQYF.

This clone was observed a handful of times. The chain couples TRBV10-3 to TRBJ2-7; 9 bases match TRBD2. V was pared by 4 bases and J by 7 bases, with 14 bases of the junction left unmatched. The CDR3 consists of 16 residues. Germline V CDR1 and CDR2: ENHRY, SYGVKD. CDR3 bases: TGTGCCATCAGTGGCGGACTAGCGATGACTACGTGGGAGCAGTACTTC. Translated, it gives CAISGGLAMTTWEQYF.

The CDR3 DNA sequence: TGTGCCTGGAGTAGGCAGGGGGGTGCCACTGAAGCTTTCTTT. Protein product: CAWSRQGGATEAFF. This chain joins TRBV30 and TRBJ1-1; TRBD1 agrees at 7 bases. This CDR3 contains 14 residues. V trimming: 2 bases; J trimming: 4 bases; junction bases outside the gene matches: 7. Germline CDR1 GTSNPN, CDR2 SVGIG (reference sequence).

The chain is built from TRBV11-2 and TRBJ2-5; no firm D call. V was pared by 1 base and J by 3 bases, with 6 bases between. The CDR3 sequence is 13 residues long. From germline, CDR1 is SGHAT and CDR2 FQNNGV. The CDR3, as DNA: TGTGCCAGCAGCTTAGGTTTCAAAGAGACCCAGTACTTC. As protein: CASSLGFKETQYF. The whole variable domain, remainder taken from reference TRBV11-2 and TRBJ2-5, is EAGVAQSPRYKIIEKRQSVAFWCNPISGHATLYWYQQILGQGPKLLIQFQNNGVVDDSQLPKDRFSAERLKGVDSTLKIQPAKLEDSAVYLCASSLGFKETQYFGPGTRLLVL.

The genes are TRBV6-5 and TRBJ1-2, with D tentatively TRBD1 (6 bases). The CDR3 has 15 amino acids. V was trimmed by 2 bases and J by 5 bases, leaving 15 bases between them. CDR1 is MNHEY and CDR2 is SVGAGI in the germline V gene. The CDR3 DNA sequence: TGTGCCAGCAGTTACGGCAGCTTAGGGGGTTATGGCTACACCTTC. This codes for CASSYGSLGGYGYTF.

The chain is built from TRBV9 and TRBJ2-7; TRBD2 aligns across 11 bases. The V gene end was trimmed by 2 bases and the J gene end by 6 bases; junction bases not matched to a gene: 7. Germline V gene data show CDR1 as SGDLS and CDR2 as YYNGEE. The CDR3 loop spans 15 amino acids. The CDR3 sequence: CASSVSSGGWLEQYF. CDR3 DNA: TGTGCCAGCAGCGTTTCTAGCGGGGGGTGGCTCGAGCAGTACTTC.

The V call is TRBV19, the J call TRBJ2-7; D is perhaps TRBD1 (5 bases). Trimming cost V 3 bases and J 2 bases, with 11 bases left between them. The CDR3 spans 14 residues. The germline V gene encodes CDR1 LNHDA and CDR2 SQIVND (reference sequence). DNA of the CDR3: TGTGCCAGTAGTATTAGTCAGGGTCCCTACGAGCAGTACTTC. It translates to CASSISQGPYEQYF.

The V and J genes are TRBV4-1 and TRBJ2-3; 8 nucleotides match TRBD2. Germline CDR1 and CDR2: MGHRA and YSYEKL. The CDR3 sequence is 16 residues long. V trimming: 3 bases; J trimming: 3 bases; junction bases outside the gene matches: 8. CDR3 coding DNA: TGCGCCAGCAGCCACTTCGGGGGGGGGCCAACAGATACGCAGTATTTT. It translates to CASSHFGGGPTDTQYF.

The DNA of the CDR3 is TGTGCCAGCAGGAGGGAAATCAACACTGAAGCTTTCTTT. It yields the protein CASRREINTEAFF. The chain uses TRBV2 and TRBJ1-1; no firm D call. The V and J ends lost 6 bases and 2 bases respectively, with 10 bases between them. The germline gives CDR1 SNHLY, CDR2 FYNNEI. The CDR3 sequence is 13 residues long. Complete variable domain (other parts from reference TRBV2 and TRBJ1-1): EPEVTQTPSHQVTQMGQEVILRCVPISNHLYFYWYRQILGQKVEFLVSFYNNEISEKSEIFDDQFSVERPDGSNFTLKIRSTKLEDSAMYFCASRREINTEAFFGQGTRLTVV.

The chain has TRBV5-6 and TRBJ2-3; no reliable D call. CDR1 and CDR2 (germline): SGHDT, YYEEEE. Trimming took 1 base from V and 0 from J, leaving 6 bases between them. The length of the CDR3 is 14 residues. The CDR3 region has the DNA TGTGCCAGCAGCTTGATAACTAGCACAGATACGCAGTATTTT. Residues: CASSLITSTDTQYF.

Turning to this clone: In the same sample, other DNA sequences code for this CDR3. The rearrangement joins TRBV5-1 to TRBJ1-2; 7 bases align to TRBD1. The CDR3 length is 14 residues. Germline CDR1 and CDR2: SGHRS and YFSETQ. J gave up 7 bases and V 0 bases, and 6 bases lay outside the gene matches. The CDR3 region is CASSLGDRAGGYTF. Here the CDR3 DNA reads TGCGCCAGCAGCTTGGGAGACAGGGCGGGTGGCTACACCTTC.

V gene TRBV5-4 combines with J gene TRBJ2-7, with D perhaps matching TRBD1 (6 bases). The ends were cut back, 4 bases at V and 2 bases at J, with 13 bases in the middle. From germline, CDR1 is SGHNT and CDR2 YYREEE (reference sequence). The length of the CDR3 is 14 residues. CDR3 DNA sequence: TGTGCCAGCAGCCGTGGACAGAACGCCTACGAGCAGTACTTC. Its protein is CASSRGQNAYEQYF.

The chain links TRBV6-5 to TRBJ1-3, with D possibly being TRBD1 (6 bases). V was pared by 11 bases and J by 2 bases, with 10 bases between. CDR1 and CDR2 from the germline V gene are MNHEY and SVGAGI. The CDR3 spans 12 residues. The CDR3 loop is CAVQGTGNTIYF. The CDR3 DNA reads TGTGCCGTACAGGGTACTGGAAACACCATATATTTT.

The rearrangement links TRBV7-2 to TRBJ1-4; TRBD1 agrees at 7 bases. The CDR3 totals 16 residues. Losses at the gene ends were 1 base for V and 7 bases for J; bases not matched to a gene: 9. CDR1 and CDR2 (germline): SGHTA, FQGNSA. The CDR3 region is CASSLGTGASGEKLFF. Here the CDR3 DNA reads TGTGCCAGCAGCTTAGGCACAGGGGCGAGCGGTGAAAAACTGTTTTTT.

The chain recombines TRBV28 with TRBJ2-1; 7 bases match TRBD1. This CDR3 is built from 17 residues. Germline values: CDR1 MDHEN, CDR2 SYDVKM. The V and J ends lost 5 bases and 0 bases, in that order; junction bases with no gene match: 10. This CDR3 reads CASSLFLQGSSYNEQFF. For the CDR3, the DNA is TGTGCCAGCAGTCTTTTCTTACAGGGGAGCTCCTACAATGAGCAGTTCTTC.

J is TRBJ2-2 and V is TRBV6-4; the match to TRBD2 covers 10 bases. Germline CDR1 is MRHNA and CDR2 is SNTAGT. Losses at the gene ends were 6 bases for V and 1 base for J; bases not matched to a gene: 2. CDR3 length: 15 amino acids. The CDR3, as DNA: TGTGCCAGCAGCGCTAGCGGGGGGAACACCGGGGAGCTGTTTTTT. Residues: CASSASGGNTGELFF.

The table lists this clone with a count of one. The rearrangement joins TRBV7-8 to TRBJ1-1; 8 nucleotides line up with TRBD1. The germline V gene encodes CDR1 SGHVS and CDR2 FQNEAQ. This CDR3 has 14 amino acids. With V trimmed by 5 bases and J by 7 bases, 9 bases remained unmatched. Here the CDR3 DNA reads TGTGCCAGCAGCCGACGAGACAGGGGCCTTGAAGCTTTCTTT. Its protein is CASSRRDRGLEAFF.

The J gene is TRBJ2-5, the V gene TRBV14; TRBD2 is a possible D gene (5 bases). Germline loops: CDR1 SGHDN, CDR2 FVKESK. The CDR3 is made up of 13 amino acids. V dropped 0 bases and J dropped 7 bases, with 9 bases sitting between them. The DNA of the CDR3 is TGTGCCAGCAGCCAAGATGGTCGGGGGACCCAGTACTTC. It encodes CASSQDGRGTQYF.

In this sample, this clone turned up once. The CDR3 protein is CASSQRGVGQPQHF. The CDR3 DNA reads as TGTGCCAGCAGCCAGCGGGGGGTAGGGCAGCCCCAGCATTTT. The chain recombines TRBV27 with TRBJ1-5; perhaps TRBD1 as D (5 bases). The CDR3 is 14 amino acids. V shed 6 bases and J shed 7 bases, with 16 bases lying between them. Germline lookup yields CDR1 MNHEY and CDR2 SMNVEV (reference sequence).

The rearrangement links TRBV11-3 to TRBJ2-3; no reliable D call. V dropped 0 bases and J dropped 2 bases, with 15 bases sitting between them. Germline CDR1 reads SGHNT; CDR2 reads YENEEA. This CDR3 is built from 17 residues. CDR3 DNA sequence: TGTGCCAGCAGCTTAGACCAGATAGAGCTAGACACAGATACGCAGTATTTT. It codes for CASSLDQIELDTDTQYF.

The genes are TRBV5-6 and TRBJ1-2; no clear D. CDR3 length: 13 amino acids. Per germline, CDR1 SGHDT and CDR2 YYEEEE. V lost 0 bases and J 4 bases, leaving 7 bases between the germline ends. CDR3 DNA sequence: TGTGCCAGCAGCTTGGACAGTCTCTATGGCTACACCTTC. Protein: CASSLDSLYGYTF.

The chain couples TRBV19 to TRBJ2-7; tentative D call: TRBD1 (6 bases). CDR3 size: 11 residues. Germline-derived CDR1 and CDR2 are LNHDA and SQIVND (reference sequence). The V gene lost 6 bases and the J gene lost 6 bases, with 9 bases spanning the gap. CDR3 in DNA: TGTGCCAGTAGGACAGGCCTCGAGCAGTACTTC. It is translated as CASRTGLEQYF.

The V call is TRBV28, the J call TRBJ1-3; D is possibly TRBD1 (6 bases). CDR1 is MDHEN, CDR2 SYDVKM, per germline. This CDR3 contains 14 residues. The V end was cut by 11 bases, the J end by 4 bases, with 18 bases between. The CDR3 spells CASRGWAFGNTIYF. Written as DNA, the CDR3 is TGTGCCTCCAGGGGCTGGGCCTTCGGAAACACCATATATTTT. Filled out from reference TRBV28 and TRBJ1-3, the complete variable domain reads DVKVTQSSRYLVKRTGEKVFLECVQDMDHENMFWYRQDPGLGLRLIYFSYDVKMKEKGDIPEGYSVSREKKERFSLILESASTNQTSMYLCASRGWAFGNTIYFGEGSWLTVV.

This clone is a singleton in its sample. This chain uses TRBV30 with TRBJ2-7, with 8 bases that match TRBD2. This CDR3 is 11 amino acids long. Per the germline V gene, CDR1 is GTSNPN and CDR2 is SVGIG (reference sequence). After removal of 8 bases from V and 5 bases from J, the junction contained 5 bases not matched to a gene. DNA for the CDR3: TGTGCCCGTCGGGAGGGCGACGAGCAGTACTTC. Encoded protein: CARREGDEQYF.

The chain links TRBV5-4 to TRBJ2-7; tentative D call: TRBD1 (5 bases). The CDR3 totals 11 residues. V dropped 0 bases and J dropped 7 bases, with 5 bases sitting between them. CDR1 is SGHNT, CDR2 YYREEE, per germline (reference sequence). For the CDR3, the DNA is TGTGCCAGCAGCTTGGGGACAGAGCAGTACTTC. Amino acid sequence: CASSLGTEQYF.